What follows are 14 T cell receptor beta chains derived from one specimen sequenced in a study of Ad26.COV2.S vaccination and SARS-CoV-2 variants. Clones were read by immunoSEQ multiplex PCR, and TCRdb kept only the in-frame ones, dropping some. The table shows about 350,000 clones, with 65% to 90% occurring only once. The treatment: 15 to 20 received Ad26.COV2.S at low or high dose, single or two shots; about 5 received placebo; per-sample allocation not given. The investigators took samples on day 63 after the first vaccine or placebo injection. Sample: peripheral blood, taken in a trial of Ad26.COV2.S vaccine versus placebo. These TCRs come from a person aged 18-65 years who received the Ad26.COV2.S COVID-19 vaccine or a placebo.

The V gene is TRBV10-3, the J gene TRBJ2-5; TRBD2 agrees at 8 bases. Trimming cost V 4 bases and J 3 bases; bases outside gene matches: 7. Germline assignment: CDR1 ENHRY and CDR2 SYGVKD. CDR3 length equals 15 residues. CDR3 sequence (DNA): TGTGCCATCAGTGGGGCGGGAGCGGGGGAAGAGACCCAGTACTTC. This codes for CAISGAGAGEETQYF.

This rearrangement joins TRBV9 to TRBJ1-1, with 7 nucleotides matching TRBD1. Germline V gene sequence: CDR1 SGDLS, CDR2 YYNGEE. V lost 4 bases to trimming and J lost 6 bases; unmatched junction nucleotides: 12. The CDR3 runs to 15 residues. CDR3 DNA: TGTGCCAGCAGCCCATCACAGGGGCTTCTCGCTGAAGCTTTCTTT. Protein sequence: CASSPSQGLLAEAFF.

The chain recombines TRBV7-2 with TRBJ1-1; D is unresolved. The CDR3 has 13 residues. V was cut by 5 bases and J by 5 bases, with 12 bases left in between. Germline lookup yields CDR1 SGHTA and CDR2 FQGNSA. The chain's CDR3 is CASSARPRTEAFF. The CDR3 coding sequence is TGTGCCAGCAGCGCCCGACCAAGGACTGAAGCTTTCTTT.

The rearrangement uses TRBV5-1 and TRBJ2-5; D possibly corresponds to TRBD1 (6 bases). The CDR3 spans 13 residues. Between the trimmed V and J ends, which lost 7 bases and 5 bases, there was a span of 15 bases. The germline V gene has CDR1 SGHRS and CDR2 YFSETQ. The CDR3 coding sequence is TGCGCCAGCGGAGAACAGGGTCAGGAGACCCAGTACTTC. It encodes CASGEQGQETQYF.

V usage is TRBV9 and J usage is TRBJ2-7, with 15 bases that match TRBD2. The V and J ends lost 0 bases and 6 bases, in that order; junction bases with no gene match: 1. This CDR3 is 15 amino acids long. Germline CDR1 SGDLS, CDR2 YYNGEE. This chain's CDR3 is CASSVGGLAGGEQYF. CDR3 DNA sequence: TGTGCCAGCAGCGTAGGGGGACTAGCGGGAGGCGAGCAGTACTTC.

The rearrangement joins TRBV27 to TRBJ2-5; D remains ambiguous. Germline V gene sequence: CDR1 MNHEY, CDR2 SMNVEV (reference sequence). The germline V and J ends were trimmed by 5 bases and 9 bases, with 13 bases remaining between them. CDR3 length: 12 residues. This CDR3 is CASSPLEGSQYF. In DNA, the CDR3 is TGTGCCAGCAGTCCCCTTGAAGGGTCCCAGTACTTC.

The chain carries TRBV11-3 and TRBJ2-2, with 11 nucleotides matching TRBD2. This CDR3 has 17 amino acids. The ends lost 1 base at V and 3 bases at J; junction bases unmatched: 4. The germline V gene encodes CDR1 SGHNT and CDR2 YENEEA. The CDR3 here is CASSLGTLAGDTGELFF. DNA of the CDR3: TGTGCCAGCAGCTTAGGGACACTAGCGGGGGACACCGGGGAGCTGTTTTTT.

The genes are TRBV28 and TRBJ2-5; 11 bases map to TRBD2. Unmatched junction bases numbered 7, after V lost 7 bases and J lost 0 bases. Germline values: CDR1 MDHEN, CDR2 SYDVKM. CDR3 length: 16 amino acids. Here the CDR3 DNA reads TGTGCCAGCATTTCACGGACTAGCGGGTACCAAGAGACCCAGTACTTC. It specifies CASISRTSGYQETQYF.

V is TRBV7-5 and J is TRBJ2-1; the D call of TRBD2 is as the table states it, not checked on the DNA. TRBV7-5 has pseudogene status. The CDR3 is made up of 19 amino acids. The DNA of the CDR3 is TGTGTCAGAAGCCCGACCGGGACTAGCGGCGCAAGCTCCTACAATGAGCAGTTCTTC. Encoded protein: CVRSPTGTSGASSYNEQFF.

CDR3 nucleotides: TGTGCCAGCAGTGTAGACAGAGGGCAGTACTTC. It codes for CASSVDRGQYF. V is TRBV25-1 and J is TRBJ2-7; D possibly corresponds to TRBD1 (5 bases). The CDR3 has 11 amino acids. Trimming took off 4 bases at V and 9 bases at J, with 10 bases between the two ends. Germline V gives CDR1 MGHDK, CDR2 SYGVNS.

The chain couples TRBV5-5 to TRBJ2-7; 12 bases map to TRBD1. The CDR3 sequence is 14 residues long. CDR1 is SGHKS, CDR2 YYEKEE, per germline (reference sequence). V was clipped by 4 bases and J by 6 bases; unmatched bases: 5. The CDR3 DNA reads TGTGCCAGCAGCGTGGGACAGGGGGCAGGCGAGCAGTACTTC. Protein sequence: CASSVGQGAGEQYF. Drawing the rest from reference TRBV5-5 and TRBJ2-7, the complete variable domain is DAGVTQSPTHLIKTRGQQVTLRCSPISGHKSVSWYQQVLGQGPQFIFQYYEKEERGRGNFPDRFSARQFPNYSSELNVNALLLGDSALYLCASSVGQGAGEQYFGPGTRLTVT.

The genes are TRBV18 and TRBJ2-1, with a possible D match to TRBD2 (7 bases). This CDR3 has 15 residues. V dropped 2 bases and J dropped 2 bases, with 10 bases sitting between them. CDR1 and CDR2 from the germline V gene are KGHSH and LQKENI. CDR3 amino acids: CASSPDGGPYNEQFF. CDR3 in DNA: TGTGCCAGCTCACCAGACGGGGGGCCCTACAATGAGCAGTTCTTC. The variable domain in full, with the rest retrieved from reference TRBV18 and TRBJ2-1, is NAGVMQNPRHLVRRRGQEARLRCSPMKGHSHVYWYRQLPEEGLKFMVYLQKENIIDESGMPKERFSAEFPKEGPSILRIQQVVRGDSAAYFCASSPDGGPYNEQFFGPGTRLTVL.

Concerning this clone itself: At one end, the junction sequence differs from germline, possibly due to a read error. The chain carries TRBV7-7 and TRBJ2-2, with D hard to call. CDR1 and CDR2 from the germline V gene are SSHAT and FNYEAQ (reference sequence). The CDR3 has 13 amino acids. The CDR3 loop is CASSPQITGELFF. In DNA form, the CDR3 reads TGTGCTAGCAGCCCCCAGATAACCGGGGAGCTGTTTTTT.

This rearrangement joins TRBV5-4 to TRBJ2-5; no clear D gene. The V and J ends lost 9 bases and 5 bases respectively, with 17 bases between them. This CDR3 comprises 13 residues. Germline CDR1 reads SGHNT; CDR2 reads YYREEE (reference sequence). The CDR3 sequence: CATHRVPSETQYF. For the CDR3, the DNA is TGTGCCACTCATCGTGTGCCCTCGGAGACCCAGTACTTC.